This entry concerns a single T cell receptor (beta chain). Its antigen is undetermined. The entry originates in a study of PD-1 blockade in classical Hodgkin lymphoma. Study-level information: With a 2-week interval, patients received intravenous nivolumab at 3 mg/kg.

Sequencing used immunoSEQ multiplex PCR; TCRdb keeps in-frame clones, though not all of them. The table lists 25,000 to 30,000 clones, less than 85% of them singletons. Regarding the study as a whole: Baseline TCR diversity was reportedly lower in newly diagnosed patients than healthy donors.

CDR1 MDHEN and CDR2 SYDVKM come from the germline V gene. The CDR3 sequence is 15 residues long. V shed 5 bases, J shed 2 bases, and the junction held 6 bases outside the gene matches. All trial patients relapsed after autologous stem cell transplantation. This sequence joins TRBV28 and TRBJ2-7; 10 bases are shared with TRBD1. The material sequenced was peripheral blood mononuclear cells (PBMCs), taken before the second cycle of nivolumab. The sequence was obtained from a human donor with classical Hodgkin lymphoma. CDR3 in DNA: TGTGCCAGCAGTACAACCGGACAGGGGGCCTACGAGCAGTACTTC. It is translated as CASSTTGQGAYEQYF.